This section outlines one T cell receptor beta chain sequence together with its context. Germline V gene sequence: CDR1 SGHAT, CDR2 FQNNGV. CDR3 length: 16 residues. V dropped 4 bases and J dropped 1; count of bases not matched to a gene: 6. The sample comes from a study of blood T cell repertoires in COVID-19. For the study at large: Acute and convalescent COVID-19 samples came from the United States, Italy and Spain. PBMCs, B-cell-depleted T cells, or T cells were the source of the cDNA or gDNA that made up the material.

In the original processing: Reference gene primers were amplified, and this amplification served to estimate nucleated cell counts. The repertoire was sequenced with immunoSEQ multiplex PCR; TCRdb's copy has only in-frame clones and lacks some. V and J calls and clone size are copied from that table; D and trimming were computed from the DNA. The data contain 200,000 to 250,000 clones, just over 85% of them singletons. The sequenced sample consisted of peripheral blood. The clonotype originates from a man younger than 35 with active or convalescent COVID-19. This sequence joins TRBV11-2 and TRBJ2-7, with 11 bases identical to TRBD2. The CDR3: CASSSLAGGPSYEQYF. The CDR3 bases are TGTGCCAGCAGCTCATTAGCGGGAGGGCCTTCCTACGAGCAGTACTTC.